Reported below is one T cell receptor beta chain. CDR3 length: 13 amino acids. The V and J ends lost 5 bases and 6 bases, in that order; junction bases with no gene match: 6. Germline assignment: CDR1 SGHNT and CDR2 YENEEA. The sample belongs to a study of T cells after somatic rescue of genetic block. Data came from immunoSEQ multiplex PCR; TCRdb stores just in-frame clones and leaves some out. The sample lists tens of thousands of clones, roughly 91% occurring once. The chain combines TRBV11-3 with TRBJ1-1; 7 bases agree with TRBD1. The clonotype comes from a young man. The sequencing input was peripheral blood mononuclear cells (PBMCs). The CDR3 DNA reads TGTGCCAGCAGCCCGGGGACAGTCGCTGAAGCTTTCTTT. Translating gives CASSPGTVAEAFF.